This T cell receptor (beta chain) was identified in a study of vaccination and CD4 T cells after COVID-19. Study observations and caveats: When vaccine-specific clones from convalescent patients were examined, 304 of 307 were spike mono-reactive.

Treatment given: roughly 10-day PBMC culture with coronavirus spike peptide pools or control peptides (ViraFEST assay). With peptide pools, ViraFEST first expanded antigen-specific T cells and afterwards sequenced their TCRs. This clonotype was found a few times. Its specificity is unknown. The germline V gene encodes CDR1 SGHVS and CDR2 FQNEAQ. This CDR3 is built from 16 residues. Trimming pared 2 bases from V and 1 base from J, leaving 12 bases between. An Oncomine TCR Beta short-read assay was used to sequence the DNA from cultured CD4+ T cells. TCRdb re-analysed the PCR reads in MiXCR, keeping a single row per CDR3 protein. Of about 16,000 distinct CDR3 sequences listed, roughly 50% are singletons.

This chain connects TRBV7-8 to TRBJ1-5; TRBD1 is a possible D gene (5 bases). The receptor's source is a human donor who had recovered from COVID-19. Here the sequenced sample was CD4+ T cells from blood, cultured in vitro, taken before SARS-CoV-2 vaccination. The CDR3 reads CASSLMGVPSNQPQHF. In DNA, the CDR3 is TGTGCCAGCAGCTTAATGGGGGTCCCGAGCAATCAGCCCCAGCATTTT.